The rows below give T cell receptor beta chains drawn from one sample of a study of identical twins. TCRdb called the 5' RACE reads again in MiXCR, with one record for every CDR3 protein. The sample holds about 700,000 distinct CDR3 sequences; less than 7% are singletons and the top ten take about 2%. Sequencing was performed on naive T cells sorted from blood. These receptors were collected from a man aged 18-30 years in good health. Each CDR3 is given with its conserved first and last residue. The order of the fields is V gene, clone size, D gene, J gene, CDR3 DNA, CDR3 protein. A D gene is named only where the DNA matches it firmly. Only part of the rows carry a size: once, few, many, or a class if the clone is expanded.

TRBV7-8	many	.	TRBJ1-5	TGTGCCAGCAGCTTAAGCAGGGTTGGCAATCAGCCCCAGCATTTT	CASSLSRVGNQPQHF
TRBV6-5	.	.	TRBJ2-7	TGTGCCAGCAGTTACTCGTCGTTGGGTCCCCTCTACGAGCAGTACTTC	CASSYSSLGPLYEQYF
TRBV29-1	few	TRBD1	TRBJ2-7	TGCAGCGTCGTGGACAGGGAGGCCTACGAGCAGTACTTC	CSVVDREAYEQYF
TRBV12-3/TRBV12-4	.	.	TRBJ2-6	TGTGCCAGCACCCTTACCCCCCCTGGGGCCAACGTCCTGACTTTC	CASTLTPPGANVLTF
TRBV12-3/TRBV12-4	many	.	TRBJ1-2	TGTGCCAGCAGTTTGCCGACTAACTATGGCTACACCTTC	CASSLPTNYGYTF
TRBV18	.	.	TRBJ2-3	TGTGCCAGCTCACCAGGAATCGGAGATACGCAGTATTTT	CASSPGIGDTQYF
TRBV19	few	TRBD2	TRBJ2-1	TGTGCCAGTAGTATCTCGGCTAGCGGTATAGGTAATGAGCAGTTCTTC	CASSISASGIGNEQFF
TRBV28	many	.	TRBJ2-3	TGTGCCAGCAGCACCACCACAGATACGCAGTATTTT	CASSTTTDTQYF
TRBV14	many	TRBD2	TRBJ2-1	TGTGCCAGCAGCCTACTAGCGGTCACGACATACAATGAGCAGTTCTTC	CASSLLAVTTYNEQFF
TRBV6-2/TRBV6-3	many	TRBD2	TRBJ2-7	TGTGCCAGCAGTGGGCGTGCTAGCGGATCCTACGAGCAGTACTTC	CASSGRASGSYEQYF
TRBV27	.	TRBD2	TRBJ2-7	TGTGCCAGCAGTTTATTTGCTAGCGGGGGTTACGAGCAGTACTTC	CASSLFASGGYEQYF
TRBV24-1	many	TRBD1	TRBJ2-3	TGTGCCACCCAGAGGCAGGGGGCGGCAGATACGCAGTATTTT	CATQRQGAADTQYF
TRBV6-2/TRBV6-3	few	TRBD2	TRBJ2-5	TGTGCCAGCAGTTACTTAAGGGCTAGCGGGCGCCTTGGGGCCCAAGAGACCCAGTACTTC	CASSYLRASGRLGAQETQYF
TRBV5-5	many	.	TRBJ2-1	TGTGCCAGCAGCTTGGATACAATGGGTGAGCAGTTCTTC	CASSLDTMGEQFF
TRBV28	few	.	TRBJ2-5	TGTGCCAGCAAACTGGGTGAGGAAGAGACCCAGTACTTC	CASKLGEEETQYF
TRBV30	many	.	TRBJ2-1	TGTGCCTGGAGTACTACCCCTCTCTTCGCCAATGAGCAGTTCTTC	CAWSTTPLFANEQFF
TRBV20-1	.	TRBD2	TRBJ2-1	TGCAGTGCTGAGGTTGGGAGCGGGAGGCTGAATGAGCAGTTCTTC	CSAEVGSGRLNEQFF
TRBV9	.	.	TRBJ2-1	TGTGCCAGCAGCGTAGGGGGTTCGGGATACAATGAGCAGTTCTTC	CASSVGGSGYNEQFF
TRBV7-2	many	.	TRBJ2-3	TGTGCCACTAATTTTCAGGGTGGCGATACGCAGTATTTT	CATNFQGGDTQYF
TRBV12-3/TRBV12-4	few	.	TRBJ2-4	TGTGCCAGCAGTTTAGGGTCAGGAGACGACTTC	CASSLGSGDDF
TRBV5-6	many	TRBD2	TRBJ2-1	TGTGCCAGCACCCCTCCTAGCGGGAGGGCGGGTGAGCAGTTCTTC	CASTPPSGRAGEQFF
TRBV9	.	TRBD2	TRBJ2-5	TGTGCCAGCAGCGCAACTAGCGGGAGTTGGGAGACCCAGTACTTC	CASSATSGSWETQYF
TRBV5-1	.	.	TRBJ2-5	TGCGCCAGCAGCTCAGAATTGGAGACCCAGTACTTC	CASSSELETQYF
TRBV3-1	many	TRBD1	TRBJ2-1	TGTGCCAGCAGCCAAGGAGGACAGGGGAGTGAGCAGTTCTTC	CASSQGGQGSEQFF
TRBV7-6	many	TRBD2	TRBJ2-1	TGTGCCAGCAGCTTAGCGGGACTAGCGGGAGTCGGGCCCTACAATGAGCAGTTCTTC	CASSLAGLAGVGPYNEQFF
TRBV7-3	many	.	TRBJ2-1	TGTGCCAGCAGCTTAAGTGGCGGGTACTCCTACAATGAGCAGTTCTTC	CASSLSGGYSYNEQFF
TRBV29-1	many	.	TRBJ2-1	TGCAGCGTTGAAGATCGAGGGAGTCTGGGAAATGAGCAGTTCTTC	CSVEDRGSLGNEQFF
TRBV6-1	many	.	TRBJ2-2	TGTGCCACACGGTACGGGAGTGGCACCGGGGAGCTGTTTTTT	CATRYGSGTGELFF
TRBV7-2	.	.	TRBJ2-5	TGTGCCAGCAGCGTCTCGCCGCGGTACCAAGAGACCCAGTACTTC	CASSVSPRYQETQYF
TRBV28	many	TRBD2	TRBJ2-7	TGTGCCAGCAGTAAGGGGAGGGCCCGGAACGAGCAGTACTTC	CASSKGRARNEQYF
TRBV2	many	TRBD2	TRBJ2-2	TGTGCCAGCAGGGCGGCGGGAGAGGGAACCGGGGAGCTGTTTTTT	CASRAAGEGTGELFF
TRBV7-9	few	.	TRBJ1-2	TGTGCCAGCAGCCCCCCGGGCGGGATCTATGGCTACACCTTC	CASSPPGGIYGYTF
TRBV5-6	few	.	TRBJ1-1	TGTGCCAGCAGCCTGCTTGGAGACATGAACACTGAAGCTTTCTTT	CASSLLGDMNTEAFF
TRBV20-1	many	.	TRBJ2-1	TGCAGTGCTAGGCGGGGTCGGACCTACAATGAGCAGTTCTTC	CSARRGRTYNEQFF
TRBV6-1	many	.	TRBJ1-1	TGTGCCAGCAGTGCCCAACCCATTGGAGCTTTCTTT	CASSAQPIGAFF
TRBV6-2/TRBV6-3	.	.	TRBJ2-1	TGTGCCAGCACTGAACTTGGGACGGTGAGGAGGGGTGAGCAGTTCTTC	CASTELGTVRRGEQFF
TRBV20-1	few	.	TRBJ1-5	TGCAGTGCCGTAGATCCCAATAGCAATCAGCCCCAGCATTTT	CSAVDPNSNQPQHF
TRBV5-5	.	TRBD2	TRBJ2-1	TGTGCCAGCAGCTCCTTCGGCGGGAGAAGCATCAATGAGCAGTTCTTC	CASSSFGGRSINEQFF
TRBV5-1	many	.	TRBJ1-4	TGCGCCAGCAGCCCCGGCGGACGGGAAAAACTGTTTTTT	CASSPGGREKLFF
TRBV6-2/TRBV6-3	.	.	TRBJ1-1	TGTGCCAGCAGTTATGACAGTCTAGCTGAAGCTTTCTTT	CASSYDSLAEAFF